A single sample is the source of the 8 T cell receptor beta chains below, sequenced in a study of CD8+ T cells in alopecia areata. As the sequencing template, cDNA was produced by extracting RNA and reverse transcribing it. The method was immunoSEQ multiplex PCR; TCRdb's version includes in-frame clones alone and lacks a portion of them. The sample consists of 180,000 or so clones, roughly 60% of them appearing once. The treatment denotes: oral pan-JAK inhibitor, 5-10 mg twice daily. Material: CD4+ T cells sorted from blood, obtained at approximately week 61, from a patient treated with tofacitinib. Receptors were obtained from a human donor with alopecia areata.

This chain links TRBV5-1 with TRBJ1-1, with 7 positions matching TRBD1. This CDR3 is 14 amino acids long. Germline CDR1 and CDR2: SGHRS and YFSETQ. Losses at the gene ends were 4 bases for V and 6 bases for J; bases not matched to a gene: 9. CDR3 protein: CASSRRQGGAEAFF. As DNA, the CDR3 is TGCGCCAGCAGCCGCAGACAGGGAGGGGCTGAAGCTTTCTTT. Full variable domain (remainder filled in from reference TRBV5-1 and TRBJ1-1): KAGVTQTPRYLIKTRGQQVTLSCSPISGHRSVSWYQQTPGQGLQFLFEYFSETQRNKGNFPGRFSGRQFSNSRSEMNVSTLELGDSALYLCASSRRQGGAEAFFGQGTRLTVV.

The chain is built from TRBV12-5 and TRBJ1-5; D gene unclear. The CDR3 totals 12 residues. The germline gives CDR1 LGHNT, CDR2 FRNRAP. V was cut by 8 bases and J by 13 bases, with 18 bases left in between. The DNA for the CDR3 is TGTGCTAGTTCCATGGGGTCCCGCTCTCAGCATTTT. Translation: CASSMGSRSQHF.

The chain links TRBV7-3 to TRBJ1-1; D gene unclear. Germline-derived CDR1 and CDR2 are SGHTA and FQGTGA. V lost 5 bases and J 8 bases, leaving 9 bases between the germline ends. CDR3 size: 11 residues. The CDR3 DNA reads as TGTGCCAGCAGCGCCGGACGGGAAGCTTTCTTT. This translates into CASSAGREAFF.

The genes are TRBV30 and TRBJ2-3; TRBD2 might be the D (6 bases). Trimming took off 0 bases at V and 2 bases at J, with 12 bases between the two ends. This CDR3 contains 15 residues. The germline gives CDR1 GTSNPN, CDR2 SVGIG (reference sequence). The CDR3 sequence is CAWSVRGGNTDTQYF. The CDR3 nucleotides are TGTGCCTGGAGTGTCCGAGGAGGGAACACAGATACGCAGTATTTT.

V is TRBV19 and J is TRBJ2-5; D remains ambiguous. This CDR3 has 13 residues. Trimming pared 3 bases from V and 2 bases from J, leaving 7 bases between. Germline assignment: CDR1 LNHDA and CDR2 SQIVND (reference sequence). The CDR3 spells CASSMAKQETQYF. The CDR3 DNA is TGTGCCAGTAGTATGGCCAAACAAGAGACCCAGTACTTC.

The chain is built from TRBV2 and TRBJ1-2; tentatively, D is TRBD1 (5 bases). The CDR3 runs to 15 residues. In germline, CDR1 is SNHLY, CDR2 FYNNEI. The V gene lost 6 bases and the J gene lost 1 base, with 15 bases spanning the gap. The CDR3 is CASREQVLDNYGYTF. The DNA for the CDR3 is TGTGCCAGCAGAGAACAGGTATTGGATAACTATGGCTACACCTTC.

The chain carries TRBV5-1 and TRBJ1-1, with 12 bases identical to TRBD1. Germline trimming cut 4 bases from V and 3 bases from J; bases unmatched to any gene: 10. The germline CDR1 and CDR2 sequences are SGHRS and YFSETQ. The CDR3 sequence is 17 residues long. The CDR3 reads CASSDRDRGRGDTEAFF. CDR3 in DNA: TGCGCCAGCAGCGACCGGGACAGGGGGCGAGGGGACACTGAAGCTTTCTTT.

V is TRBV7-2 and J is TRBJ2-7; TRBD2 is a possible D gene (7 bases). Germline lookup yields CDR1 SGHTA and CDR2 FQGNSA. The CDR3 contains 16 residues. V gave up 2 bases and J gave up 0 bases, with 14 bases separating them. DNA of the CDR3: TGTGCCAGCAGCTTAACTACGGGGGGCCTCTCCTACGAGCAGTACTTC. This gives the protein CASSLTTGGLSYEQYF.